This T cell receptor (beta chain) derives from a study of T-cell memory formation after mild COVID-19. Study at large: TCR clusters largely stayed donor specific. Study conclusions and caveats: Some responding clones appeared in pre-infection memory, suggesting cross-reactive memory joined.

Trimming removed 3 bases from V and 4 bases from J, with 9 bases in between. CDR1 and CDR2 from the germline V gene are WSHSY and SAAADI. This CDR3 region has 13 residues. TCRdb redid the calling of the 5' RACE reads with MiXCR, one entry per CDR3 protein. The repertoire consists of around 60,000 distinct CDR3 sequences, with more than 8% occurring once and the leading ten covering 0.9% to 1.5%. This clonotype occurred a few times. No antigen is known for it. The sequence derives from a man aged 18 to 29 who had mild COVID-19 (a few samples of this study predate the infection). Cell type and time point are not known. This chain joins TRBV10-2 and TRBJ1-2; D uncertain. The specimen was PBMCs or a T cell subset sorted from them (not recorded which). The CDR3 sequence: CASSDQGGYGYTF. CDR3 in DNA: TGCGCCAGCAGTGACCAAGGCGGCTATGGCTACACCTTC.